This T cell receptor beta chain was identified during a study of post-analysis software for immune sequencing data. Study context: The courses of disease that were included comprised relapsing-remitting, secondary progressive and progressive-relapsing multiple sclerosis.

General observations from the study: Controls had significantly higher normalized Chao1 diversity than multiple sclerosis patients. Samples from one preparation batch, clustered by F measure, grouped strongly together.

In regard to this clonotype: Antigen specificity is unknown.

Unique molecular identifiers had been added to the TCR beta cDNA libraries. Each sample of roughly 0.9 to 11 million input T cells yielded 500,000 or so cDNA molecules, so each molecule approximated one T cell. Via MiXCR, TCRdb re-called the PCR reads, giving one row per CDR3 protein. The sample yields 740,000 or so distinct CDR3 sequences, 53% seen once. This clonotype originated in a girl between 5 and 17 years old with multiple sclerosis. Sequencing was done on a sample of blood.

CDR3 nucleotide sequence: TGTGCCAGCAGTTACCTAGTCAAGGGAAACATTCAGTACTTC. It codes for CASSYLVKGNIQYF. The gene calls are TRBV6-2 or TRBV6-3 and TRBJ2-4; no clear D gene. Germline values: CDR1 MNHEY, CDR2 SVGEGT. V lost 2 bases to trimming and J lost 6 bases, with 11 bases between them. CDR3 length equals 14 residues.